Listed below are T cell receptor beta chains from one sample, sequenced in a study of T cell responses to AZD1222 COVID-19 vaccine. The data were produced by immunoSEQ multiplex PCR, yet TCRdb's version contains in-frame clones alone and is incomplete. Of about 130,000 clones listed, 92% are singletons. Sequenced material: peripheral blood, taken 28 days after the second AZD1222 dose. These receptors originate from an adult who received the AZD1222 COVID-19 vaccine. Each CDR3 is given with its conserved first and last residue. D genes are given only for firm matches. Only some rows state a clone size, as once, few, many or a class for expanded clones.

CDR3 protein: CASSVATSGSLSSYNEQFF
CDR3 DNA: TGTGCCAGCAGCGTAGCAACTAGCGGGAGTCTGAGCTCCTACAATGAGCAGTTCTTC
D gene: TRBD2
clone size: .
V gene: TRBV9
J gene: TRBJ2-1

CDR3 protein: CASSPTSRDTQYF
CDR3 DNA: TGTGCCAGCTCACCGACCTCCCGAGATACGCAGTATTTT
D gene: .
clone size: once
V gene: TRBV18
J gene: TRBJ2-3

CDR3 protein: CASSSGEGKPQHF
CDR3 DNA: TGTGCCAGCAGTTCAGGGGAGGGGAAGCCCCAGCATTTT
D gene: .
clone size: once
V gene: TRBV2
J gene: TRBJ1-5

CDR3 protein: CASSDGQLTNYGYTF
CDR3 DNA: TGCGCCAGCAGTGATGGACAGCTTACCAACTATGGCTACACCTTC
D gene: .
clone size: .
V gene: TRBV5-1
J gene: TRBJ1-2

CDR3 protein: CASRLAGGSNTGELFF
CDR3 DNA: TGCGCCAGCAGGCTAGCCGGCGGTTCGAACACCGGGGAGCTGTTTTTT
D gene: .
clone size: .
V gene: TRBV4-1
J gene: TRBJ2-2

CDR3 protein: CAWSGTAGNTIYF
CDR3 DNA: TGTGCCTGGAGTGGGACGGCAGGAAACACCATATATTTT
D gene: .
clone size: .
V gene: TRBV30
J gene: TRBJ1-3

CDR3 protein: CARSLNGWLNIQYF
CDR3 DNA: TGTGCCAGAAGCTTGAACGGGTGGTTAAACATTCAGTACTTC
D gene: .
clone size: .
V gene: TRBV5-3
J gene: TRBJ2-4

CDR3 protein: CASSEYNSPLHF
CDR3 DNA: TGTGCCAGCAGTGAATATAATTCACCCCTCCACTTT
D gene: .
clone size: .
V gene: TRBV12-3/TRBV12-4
J gene: TRBJ1-6

CDR3 protein: CASSVVLPASGRGYEQFF
CDR3 DNA: TGCGCCAGCAGTGTGGTTCTCCCGGCTAGCGGGAGAGGATATGAGCAGTTCTTC
D gene: TRBD2
clone size: .
V gene: TRBV10-1
J gene: TRBJ2-1

CDR3 protein: CASSLLALGGQETQYF
CDR3 DNA: TGTGCCAGCAGCTTATTGGCACTGGGGGGGCAAGAGACCCAGTACTTC
D gene: TRBD2
clone size: .
V gene: TRBV7-7
J gene: TRBJ2-5

CDR3 protein: CASSIFGTGNNEQFF
CDR3 DNA: TGTGCCAGTAGTATATTTGGGACAGGGAACAATGAGCAGTTCTTC
D gene: TRBD1
clone size: few
V gene: TRBV19
J gene: TRBJ2-1

CDR3 protein: CASSYGQNSNQPQHF
CDR3 DNA: TGTGCCAGCAGTTACGGACAGAATAGCAATCAGCCCCAGCATTTT
D gene: .
clone size: .
V gene: TRBV28
J gene: TRBJ1-5

CDR3 protein: CASRRGQGNYGYTF
CDR3 DNA: TGTGCCAGTAGGCGGGGACAGGGGAACTATGGCTACACCTTC
D gene: TRBD1
clone size: .
V gene: TRBV19
J gene: TRBJ1-2

CDR3 protein: CASSWQVGNTIYF
CDR3 DNA: TGTGCCAGCAGCTGGCAGGTCGGAAACACCATATATTTT
D gene: .
clone size: once
V gene: TRBV27
J gene: TRBJ1-3

CDR3 protein: CASSAPPGFMNTEAFF
CDR3 DNA: TGTGCCAGCAGTGCACCTCCAGGGTTCATGAACACTGAAGCTTTCTTT
D gene: .
clone size: .
V gene: TRBV28
J gene: TRBJ1-1

CDR3 protein: CASSLFLGTEAFF
CDR3 DNA: TGTGCCAGCAGCTTATTTTTGGGCACTGAAGCTTTCTTT
D gene: .
clone size: .
V gene: TRBV11-2
J gene: TRBJ1-1

CDR3 protein: CATSMGGLAGPKVNEQFF
CDR3 DNA: TGTGCCACCAGTATGGGGGGACTAGCGGGCCCAAAAGTAAATGAGCAGTTCTTC
D gene: TRBD2
clone size: .
V gene: TRBV24-1
J gene: TRBJ2-1

CDR3 protein: CASSPPGRGRYEQYF
CDR3 DNA: TGTGCCAGCTCACCACCCGGAAGGGGGCGGTACGAGCAGTACTTC
D gene: TRBD1
clone size: once
V gene: TRBV18
J gene: TRBJ2-7

CDR3 protein: CASSLATSRNTEAFF
CDR3 DNA: TGTGCCAGCAGCTTGGCCACATCGAGGAACACTGAAGCTTTCTTT
D gene: .
clone size: few
V gene: TRBV5-8
J gene: TRBJ1-1

CDR3 protein: CASSLLLAYHNEQFF
CDR3 DNA: TGTGCCAGCAGCTTGTTACTAGCGTACCACAATGAGCAGTTCTTC
D gene: TRBD2
clone size: .
V gene: TRBV5-8
J gene: TRBJ2-1

CDR3 protein: CASSFEGGEQYF
CDR3 DNA: TGCGCCAGCAGCTTTGAGGGAGGCGAGCAGTACTTC
D gene: .
clone size: once
V gene: TRBV5-1
J gene: TRBJ2-7

CDR3 protein: CASSLGQREVF
CDR3 DNA: TGTGCCAGCAGCTTGGGACAGCGGGAAGTCTTC
D gene: TRBD2
clone size: few
V gene: TRBV5-4
J gene: TRBJ2-1

CDR3 protein: CASSQNTEAFF
CDR3 DNA: TGTGCCAGCAGCCAGAACACTGAAGCTTTCTTT
D gene: .
clone size: once
V gene: TRBV28
J gene: TRBJ1-1